This T cell receptor beta chain was found in a study of post-analysis software for immune sequencing data. Study results and limitations: Patients used about 5 TRBV segments, including TRBV5-6, TRBV5-1 and TRBV20-1, more often than controls. Controls showed significantly higher normalized Chao1 diversity than did multiple sclerosis patients.

Germline CDR1 and CDR2: DFQATT and SNEGSKA (reference sequence). The CDR3 has 14 amino acids. A remark on this clonotype: As yet, its antigen is unknown.

Sequencing libraries made from TCR beta cDNA carried unique molecular identifiers. Between about 1 and 11 million T cells gave rise to 500,000 to 650,000 cDNA molecules. One entry per CDR3 protein, called by TCRdb with MiXCR from the PCR reads. Among roughly 400,000 distinct CDR3 sequences listed, 39% were seen once. This TCR derives from a girl aged 2-10 years with multiple sclerosis. Sequencing input: blood. The V gene is TRBV20-1, the J gene TRBJ2-7, with D maybe TRBD1 (5 bases). The closer fit of TRBJ2-5 to the DNA end suggests the J call may be wrong. CDR3 DNA sequence: TGCAGTGCTAGACGCCCCAGGGTCCCAGAGACCCAGTACTTC. It yields the protein CSARRPRVPETQYF.